These T cell receptor beta chains were read from a single sample in a study of graft-versus-host responses after intestinal transplantation. Antigens for these TCRs are unknown. Produced via immunoSEQ multiplex PCR; TCRdb's table is partial and in-frame only. The sample has about 89,000 clones; less than 95% are singletons. This material consisted of unstimulated CD4+ T cells sorted from spleen or lymph node cells, taken before transplant. These receptors came from a human donor who was the organ donor for an intestinal transplant. Each CDR3 is given with its conserved first and last residue. A D gene is named only where the DNA matches it firmly. A row's size may be missing; if present it is once, few, many or a size class.

j_gene: TRBJ2-7
d_gene: TRBD1
abundance: .
v_gene: TRBV6-5
CDR3aa: CASTRNRDRSYEQYF
CDR3nt: TGTGCCAGCACAAGAAACCGGGACAGATCCTACGAGCAGTACTTC

j_gene: TRBJ1-3
d_gene: .
abundance: .
v_gene: TRBV4-2
CDR3aa: CASSQVGTQGNTIYF
CDR3nt: TGTGCCAGCAGCCAAGTTGGAACACAGGGAAACACCATATATTTT

j_gene: TRBJ2-2
d_gene: TRBD1
abundance: once
v_gene: TRBV18
CDR3aa: CASSSGQENTGELFF
CDR3nt: TGTGCCAGCTCATCGGGACAGGAGAACACCGGGGAGCTGTTTTTT

j_gene: TRBJ2-5
d_gene: TRBD1
abundance: once
v_gene: TRBV5-8
CDR3aa: CASSFRQGAPWETQYF
CDR3nt: TGTGCCAGCAGCTTCCGCCAGGGGGCGCCTTGGGAGACCCAGTACTTC

j_gene: TRBJ2-1
d_gene: TRBD1
abundance: .
v_gene: TRBV27
CDR3aa: CASSSLLTGRSYNEQFF
CDR3nt: TGTGCCAGCAGTTCATTGTTGACAGGGCGGTCCTACAATGAGCAGTTCTTC

j_gene: TRBJ2-7
d_gene: .
abundance: .
v_gene: TRBV6-1
CDR3aa: CASSRTRGASYEQYF
CDR3nt: TGTGCCAGCAGCCGAACCCGGGGGGCCTCCTACGAGCAGTACTTC

j_gene: TRBJ2-7
d_gene: TRBD2
abundance: .
v_gene: TRBV7-2
CDR3aa: CASSPSGLAGTYEQYF
CDR3nt: TGTGCCAGCAGCCCATCGGGACTAGCGGGAACCTACGAGCAGTACTTC

j_gene: TRBJ2-6
d_gene: .
abundance: .
v_gene: TRBV7-3
CDR3aa: CASSPQGSTGANVLTF
CDR3nt: TGTGCCAGCAGCCCGCAGGGGTCGACTGGGGCCAACGTTCTGACTTTC

j_gene: TRBJ2-5
d_gene: TRBD2
abundance: .
v_gene: TRBV7-2
CDR3aa: CASSQLPGLAGYQETQYF
CDR3nt: TGTGCCAGCAGCCAACTGCCGGGACTAGCGGGGTACCAAGAGACCCAGTACTTC

j_gene: TRBJ2-2
d_gene: .
abundance: .
v_gene: TRBV6-6
CDR3aa: CASATGGAGELFF
CDR3nt: TGTGCCAGCGCAACAGGGGGGGCCGGGGAGCTGTTTTTT

j_gene: TRBJ1-2
d_gene: TRBD1
abundance: .
v_gene: TRBV28
CDR3aa: CASSFGDRGVNYGYTF
CDR3nt: TGTGCCAGCAGTTTCGGGGACAGGGGGGTTAACTATGGCTACACCTTC

j_gene: TRBJ1-4
d_gene: TRBD1
abundance: .
v_gene: TRBV11-2
CDR3aa: CASSLGAGGTGKGEKLFF
CDR3nt: TGTGCCAGCAGCTTAGGGGCCGGCGGGACAGGCAAAGGGGAAAAACTGTTTTTT

j_gene: TRBJ2-7
d_gene: TRBD1
abundance: .
v_gene: TRBV28
CDR3aa: CASSVAGTGGQFYYEQYF
CDR3nt: TGTGCCAGCAGTGTCGCCGGGACAGGGGGCCAGTTTTACTACGAGCAGTACTTC

j_gene: TRBJ1-4
d_gene: TRBD1
abundance: once
v_gene: TRBV4-1
CDR3aa: CASSQDGTGRNEKLFF
CDR3nt: TGCGCCAGCAGCCAAGACGGGACAGGGCGAAATGAAAAACTGTTTTTT

j_gene: TRBJ1-4
d_gene: TRBD1
abundance: .
v_gene: TRBV2
CDR3aa: CASTWGQLNEKLFF
CDR3nt: TGTGCCAGCACTTGGGGACAGTTAAATGAAAAACTGTTTTTT

j_gene: TRBJ1-5
d_gene: .
abundance: .
v_gene: TRBV6-5
CDR3aa: CASKKGLGNQPQHF
CDR3nt: TGTGCCAGCAAGAAGGGTTTGGGCAATCAGCCCCAGCATTTT

j_gene: TRBJ2-5
d_gene: .
abundance: .
v_gene: TRBV20-1
CDR3aa: CSAPAGETQYF
CDR3nt: TGCAGTGCCCCAGCGGGAGAGACCCAGTACTTC

j_gene: TRBJ1-1
d_gene: .
abundance: .
v_gene: TRBV19
CDR3aa: CASSPRQGFTEAFF
CDR3nt: TGTGCCAGTAGTCCCAGGCAGGGCTTCACTGAAGCTTTCTTT

j_gene: TRBJ1-1
d_gene: TRBD1
abundance: .
v_gene: TRBV30
CDR3aa: CAWRADRRNTEAFF
CDR3nt: TGTGCCTGGAGGGCGGACAGGAGGAACACTGAAGCTTTCTTT

j_gene: TRBJ2-5
d_gene: TRBD1
abundance: .
v_gene: TRBV7-2
CDR3aa: CASSLARGQAIGTQYF
CDR3nt: TGTGCCAGCAGCTTAGCGCGGGGACAGGCGATTGGGACCCAGTACTTC

j_gene: TRBJ2-3
d_gene: TRBD2
abundance: .
v_gene: TRBV5-1
CDR3aa: CASSTSGTDTQYF
CDR3nt: TGCGCCAGCAGCACTAGCGGCACAGATACGCAGTATTTT

j_gene: TRBJ2-7
d_gene: .
abundance: once
v_gene: TRBV18
CDR3aa: CASSPPAANYEQYF
CDR3nt: TGTGCCAGCTCACCACCCGCAGCGAACTACGAGCAGTACTTC

j_gene: TRBJ1-6
d_gene: .
abundance: .
v_gene: TRBV6-6
CDR3aa: CASSYSISISSPLHF
CDR3nt: TGTGCCAGCAGTTACTCCATTAGTATCAGTTCACCCCTCCACTTT

j_gene: TRBJ2-7
d_gene: TRBD2
abundance: .
v_gene: TRBV4-1
CDR3aa: CASSQVSSGGHEQYF
CDR3nt: TGCGCCAGCAGCCAAGTTTCGAGCGGGGGACACGAGCAGTACTTC

j_gene: TRBJ2-1
d_gene: TRBD2
abundance: once
v_gene: TRBV4-2
CDR3aa: CASSQTGTSGGNEQFF
CDR3nt: TGTGCCAGCAGCCAGACCGGGACTAGCGGGGGGAATGAGCAGTTCTTC

j_gene: TRBJ2-2
d_gene: TRBD2
abundance: .
v_gene: TRBV14
CDR3aa: CASSPGLAARTGELFF
CDR3nt: TGTGCCAGCAGCCCCGGACTAGCGGCAAGGACCGGGGAGCTGTTTTTT

j_gene: TRBJ1-1
d_gene: .
abundance: .
v_gene: TRBV28
CDR3aa: CASPRMRDTEAFF
CDR3nt: TGTGCCAGCCCCCGGATGAGGGACACTGAAGCTTTCTTT

j_gene: TRBJ1-5
d_gene: .
abundance: .
v_gene: TRBV6-6
CDR3aa: CASSYSQDYQPQHF
CDR3nt: TGTGCCAGCAGTTACTCGCAGGATTATCAGCCCCAGCATTTT

j_gene: TRBJ1-6
d_gene: .
abundance: .
v_gene: TRBV5-1
CDR3aa: CASSLEYGSPLHF
CDR3nt: TGCGCCAGCAGCTTGGAATACGGTTCACCCCTCCACTTT

j_gene: TRBJ2-3
d_gene: .
abundance: .
v_gene: TRBV18
CDR3aa: CASSPFKGPDTQYF
CDR3nt: TGTGCCAGCTCACCATTTAAGGGCCCAGATACGCAGTATTTT

j_gene: TRBJ2-7
d_gene: TRBD1
abundance: .
v_gene: TRBV7-9
CDR3aa: CASSLGAGGAEEQYF
CDR3nt: TGTGCCAGCAGCTTAGGGGCAGGGGGCGCGGAGGAGCAGTACTTC

j_gene: TRBJ1-2
d_gene: .
abundance: .
v_gene: TRBV18
CDR3aa: CASSPPYTDRSLGYYGYTF
CDR3nt: TGTGCCAGCTCACCACCATATACCGACAGGTCCCTCGGGTACTATGGCTACACCTTC